This is a list of T cell receptor beta chains from one sample in a study of CD8 T cells in Susac syndrome. Each CDR3 protein is one row after TCRdb ran MiXCR on the immunoSEQ multiplex PCR reads. The table includes some 160,000 distinct CDR3 sequences, around 94% detected once. Sample: CD4+ T cells from PBMCs. Receptors were obtained from a human donor with Susac syndrome. CDR3s include the opening cysteine and the closing phenylalanine or tryptophan. D genes are given only for firm matches. Expanded clones are given a class, and other clones once, few, many or no size at all.

J gene: TRBJ2-3
V gene: TRBV7-9
D gene: -
clone size: -
CDR3 DNA: TGTGCCAGCAGCTTAGCGCGAAGGGGCACAGATACGCAGTATTTT
CDR3 protein: CASSLARRGTDTQYF

J gene: TRBJ2-7
V gene: TRBV3-1
D gene: -
clone size: -
CDR3 DNA: TGTGCCAGCAGCCAACGGCGGGGAGACTACGAGCAGTACTTC
CDR3 protein: CASSQRRGDYEQYF

J gene: TRBJ2-7
V gene: TRBV28
D gene: -
clone size: -
CDR3 DNA: TGTGCCAGCAGTTTTGGGGCCTCCTACGAGCAGTACTTC
CDR3 protein: CASSFGASYEQYF

J gene: TRBJ2-1
V gene: TRBV29-1
D gene: -
clone size: -
CDR3 DNA: TGCAGCGTTGCTGACAATGAGCAGTTCTTC
CDR3 protein: CSVADNEQFF

J gene: TRBJ2-3
V gene: TRBV5-4
D gene: -
clone size: -
CDR3 DNA: TGTGCCAGCAGCAGTCCTAGCGCCTGGGATACGCAGTATTTT
CDR3 protein: CASSSPSAWDTQYF

J gene: TRBJ2-7
V gene: TRBV3-1
D gene: -
clone size: -
CDR3 DNA: TGTGCCAGCAGCCCCGGCCGGATGCTAGGCCGAGAGCAGTACTTC
CDR3 protein: CASSPGRMLGREQYF

J gene: TRBJ1-2
V gene: TRBV29-1
D gene: -
clone size: -
CDR3 DNA: TGCAGCGTTGAAGTGGGCAGCACCCTTTATGGCTACACCTTC
CDR3 protein: CSVEVGSTLYGYTF

J gene: TRBJ2-2
V gene: TRBV7-9
D gene: -
clone size: -
CDR3 DNA: TGTGCCAGCAGCTTTCAAGGTATCGCCGGGGAGCTGTTTTTT
CDR3 protein: CASSFQGIAGELFF

J gene: TRBJ2-4
V gene: TRBV30
D gene: -
clone size: -
CDR3 DNA: TGTGCCTGGAATCCGGGGTCGGGGGACATTCAGTACTTC
CDR3 protein: CAWNPGSGDIQYF

J gene: TRBJ2-2
V gene: TRBV7-2
D gene: -
clone size: -
CDR3 DNA: TGTGCCAGCAGCTTAGTCACTACCGGGGAGCTGTTTTTT
CDR3 protein: CASSLVTTGELFF

J gene: TRBJ2-3
V gene: TRBV5-1
D gene: TRBD2
clone size: -
CDR3 DNA: TGCGCCAGCAGCTTAACCGGGACTAGCGGGAGCACAGATACGCAGTATTTT
CDR3 protein: CASSLTGTSGSTDTQYF

J gene: TRBJ2-3
V gene: TRBV29-1
D gene: -
clone size: -
CDR3 DNA: TGCAGCGTTGGGGCAGGCACAGATACGCAGTATTTT
CDR3 protein: CSVGAGTDTQYF

J gene: TRBJ2-5
V gene: TRBV5-1
D gene: -
clone size: -
CDR3 DNA: TGCGCCAGCAGCTTGGTACCAGATCAAGAGACCCAGTACTTC
CDR3 protein: CASSLVPDQETQYF

J gene: TRBJ2-1
V gene: TRBV9
D gene: TRBD1
clone size: -
CDR3 DNA: TGTGCCAGCAGCCCTCGGACAGGGGACAATGAGCAGTTCTTC
CDR3 protein: CASSPRTGDNEQFF

J gene: TRBJ1-4
V gene: TRBV6-1
D gene: -
clone size: -
CDR3 DNA: TGTGCCAGCAGTCCAACTTCAAGGGCAGAAAAACTGTTTTTT
CDR3 protein: CASSPTSRAEKLFF

J gene: TRBJ1-5
V gene: TRBV12-3/TRBV12-4
D gene: -
clone size: -
CDR3 DNA: TGTGCCAGCAGTTTGATGGGGGCGGGTCAGCCCCAGCATTTT
CDR3 protein: CASSLMGAGQPQHF

J gene: TRBJ1-2
V gene: TRBV5-6
D gene: TRBD1
clone size: once
CDR3 DNA: TGTGCCAGCAGCTTGGGACGGCAGGGGGCAGGAGGCTACACCTTC
CDR3 protein: CASSLGRQGAGGYTF

J gene: TRBJ2-1
V gene: TRBV20-1
D gene: -
clone size: -
CDR3 DNA: TGCAGTGCCATTAGGGGCAATCCATACAATGAGCAGTTCTTC
CDR3 protein: CSAIRGNPYNEQFF

J gene: TRBJ2-7
V gene: TRBV4-2
D gene: TRBD1
clone size: once
CDR3 DNA: TGTGCCAGCAGCGGGACCGGGACAGCATCCTACGAGCAGTACTTC
CDR3 protein: CASSGTGTASYEQYF

J gene: TRBJ2-6
V gene: TRBV3-1
D gene: -
clone size: once
CDR3 DNA: TGTGCCAGCAGCCTCGGGCTCTTGGGGGCCAACGTCCTGACTTTC
CDR3 protein: CASSLGLLGANVLTF

J gene: TRBJ1-4
V gene: TRBV29-1
D gene: -
clone size: -
CDR3 DNA: TGCAGCGTCCGGGACTGGGATGAAAAACTGTTTTTT
CDR3 protein: CSVRDWDEKLFF

J gene: TRBJ2-3
V gene: TRBV5-4
D gene: -
clone size: -
CDR3 DNA: TGTGCCAGCAGCCGACGGGGGACGCCCGCAGATACGCAGTATTTT
CDR3 protein: CASSRRGTPADTQYF

J gene: TRBJ1-1
V gene: TRBV12-3/TRBV12-4
D gene: -
clone size: -
CDR3 DNA: TGTGCCAGCAGTTTAGGGGGCCGGATGAACACTGAAGCTTTCTTT
CDR3 protein: CASSLGGRMNTEAFF

J gene: TRBJ2-7
V gene: TRBV12-3/TRBV12-4
D gene: -
clone size: -
CDR3 DNA: TGTGCCAGCTCCCTCGGGCAGGGACCCTCCTACGAGCAGTACTTC
CDR3 protein: CASSLGQGPSYEQYF

J gene: TRBJ2-7
V gene: TRBV25-1
D gene: -
clone size: -
CDR3 DNA: TGTGCCAGTGGAAGGACAGCCTACGAGCAGTACTTC
CDR3 protein: CASGRTAYEQYF

J gene: TRBJ2-7
V gene: TRBV6-5
D gene: -
clone size: -
CDR3 DNA: TGTGCCAGCAGCCTTCACTTCGACTCTGCCTACGAGCAGTACTTC
CDR3 protein: CASSLHFDSAYEQYF

J gene: TRBJ2-3
V gene: TRBV29-1
D gene: -
clone size: -
CDR3 DNA: TGCAGCGCCACGAATGGGGATACGCAGTATTTT
CDR3 protein: CSATNGDTQYF

J gene: TRBJ2-5
V gene: TRBV20-1
D gene: TRBD2
clone size: -
CDR3 DNA: TGCAGTGCCAATAGCGGGGGGAGTCAAGAGACCCAGTACTTC
CDR3 protein: CSANSGGSQETQYF

J gene: TRBJ2-5
V gene: TRBV29-1
D gene: -
clone size: -
CDR3 DNA: TGCAGCGTTTTGCGCGGAAAGACCCAGTACTTC
CDR3 protein: CSVLRGKTQYF

J gene: TRBJ2-3
V gene: TRBV6-1
D gene: TRBD2
clone size: -
CDR3 DNA: TGTGCCAGCAACGGACTAGGAGCGACAGATACGCAGTATTTT
CDR3 protein: CASNGLGATDTQYF

J gene: TRBJ2-2
V gene: TRBV20-1
D gene: TRBD2
clone size: -
CDR3 DNA: TGCAGTGCAACCCGACTAGCGGGGGAAGGGACCGGGGAGCTGTTTTTT
CDR3 protein: CSATRLAGEGTGELFF

J gene: TRBJ1-2
V gene: TRBV6-5
D gene: -
clone size: -
CDR3 DNA: TGTGCCAGCAGTAGAACAGACAGAGCCTATGGCTACACCTTC
CDR3 protein: CASSRTDRAYGYTF

J gene: TRBJ2-7
V gene: TRBV9
D gene: TRBD1
clone size: -
CDR3 DNA: TGTGCCAGCAGCCTCCAGGGGACAGGGGCCTACGAGCAGTACTTC
CDR3 protein: CASSLQGTGAYEQYF

J gene: TRBJ2-3
V gene: TRBV5-1
D gene: -
clone size: -
CDR3 DNA: TGCGCCAGCAGCTTGGAGGGAGACGTTAGCACAGATACGCAGTATTTT
CDR3 protein: CASSLEGDVSTDTQYF

J gene: TRBJ1-1
V gene: TRBV30
D gene: -
clone size: -
CDR3 DNA: TGTGCCTGGGGAACAGGCATGAACACTGAAGCTTTCTTT
CDR3 protein: CAWGTGMNTEAFF

J gene: TRBJ1-5
V gene: TRBV6-5
D gene: -
clone size: -
CDR3 DNA: TGTGCCAGCAGTTATGACCCGCCCGGGGCCCGCAATCAGCCCCAGCATTTT
CDR3 protein: CASSYDPPGARNQPQHF

J gene: TRBJ2-7
V gene: TRBV18
D gene: -
clone size: -
CDR3 DNA: TGTGCCAGCTCGCCAGCGGAGGCCTCCTACGAGCAGTACTTC
CDR3 protein: CASSPAEASYEQYF

J gene: TRBJ2-7
V gene: TRBV3-1
D gene: -
clone size: -
CDR3 DNA: TGTGCCAGCAGCCAAATAGGGTACGAGCAGTACTTC
CDR3 protein: CASSQIGYEQYF

J gene: TRBJ2-7
V gene: TRBV6-5
D gene: TRBD2
clone size: -
CDR3 DNA: TGTGCCAGCACCCAACCGGGGGGCTACGAGCAGTACTTC
CDR3 protein: CASTQPGGYEQYF

J gene: TRBJ2-7
V gene: TRBV6-5
D gene: TRBD2
clone size: -
CDR3 DNA: TGTGCCAGCAGTTCCCCGGGACTACTCTACGAGCAGTACTTC
CDR3 protein: CASSSPGLLYEQYF